This T cell receptor beta chain stems from a study of CXCR3-negative and CXCR3-positive naive CD8 T cells. The method, 5' RACE with UMI labels, was used to prepare the TRB cDNA libraries. One entry per CDR3 protein, without DNA, is what TCRdb gives after re-calling the 5' RACE reads. In total, the table holds some 140,000 distinct CDR3 sequences. Study-wide findings and caveats: TRBV-TRBJ usage was similar across naive CXCR3 subsets but distinct in memory cells. High diversity, comparable across both naive subsets, contrasted with much lower diversity in memory CD8+ cells. The naive subsets expressed comparable surface CD5, and the authors inferred TCR strength from TRB CDR3 properties. Comparison of naive cells showed more hydrophobic TRB CDR3s in CXCR3-positive than in CXCR3-negative naive cells.

Concerning this clonotype: Its cognate antigen is unknown.

The CDR3 is 15 residues long. Germline V gene lookup returns CDR1 MNHEY and CDR2 SVGAGI. Naive CD8+ T cells displayed a CD45RO-CCR7+CD27+CD95- phenotype. The clonotype originates from a human donor in good health. Some clones in this sample may be carry-over from other donors' samples. The chain combines TRBV6-5 with TRBJ1-1; without DNA, the TCRdb call of TRBD1 cannot be checked. The sample was naive CXCR3+ CD8+ T cells from blood. Indicated subset: CD45RO-CCR7+CD27+CD95- naive CD8+ T cells expressing CXCR3 (TNR3+). CDR3: CASSSIGDGGTEAFF.